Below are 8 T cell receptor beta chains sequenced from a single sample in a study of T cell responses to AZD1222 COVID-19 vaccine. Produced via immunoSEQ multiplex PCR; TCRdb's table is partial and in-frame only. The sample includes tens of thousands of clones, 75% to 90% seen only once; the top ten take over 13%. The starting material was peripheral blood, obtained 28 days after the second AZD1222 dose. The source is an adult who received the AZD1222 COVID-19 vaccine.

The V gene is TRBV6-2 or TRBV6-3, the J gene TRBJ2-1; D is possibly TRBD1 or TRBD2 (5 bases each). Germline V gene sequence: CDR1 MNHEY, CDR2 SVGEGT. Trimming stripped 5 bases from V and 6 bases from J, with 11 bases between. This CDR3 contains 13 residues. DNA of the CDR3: TGTGCCAGCAGTAGGGACCCAATCAATGAGCAGTTCTTC. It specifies CASSRDPINEQFF.

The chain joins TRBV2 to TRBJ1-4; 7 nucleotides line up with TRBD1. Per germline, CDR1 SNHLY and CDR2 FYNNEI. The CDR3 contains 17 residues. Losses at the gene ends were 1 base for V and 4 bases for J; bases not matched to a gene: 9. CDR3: CASSEEGLGQLNEKLFF. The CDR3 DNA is TGTGCCAGCAGTGAAGAGGGGCTGGGACAGCTTAATGAAAAACTGTTTTTT. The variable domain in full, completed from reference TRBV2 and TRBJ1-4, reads EPEVTQTPSHQVTQMGQEVILRCVPISNHLYFYWYRQILGQKVEFLVSFYNNEISEKSEIFDDQFSVERPDGSNFTLKIRSTKLEDSAMYFCASSEEGLGQLNEKLFFGSGTQLSVL.

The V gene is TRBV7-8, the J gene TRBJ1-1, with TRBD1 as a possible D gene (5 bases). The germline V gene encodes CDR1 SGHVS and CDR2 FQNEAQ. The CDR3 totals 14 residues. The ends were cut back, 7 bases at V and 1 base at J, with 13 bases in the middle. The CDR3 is CASTRDRRNTEAFF. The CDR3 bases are TGTGCCAGCACCCGGGACCGGAGGAACACTGAAGCTTTCTTT.

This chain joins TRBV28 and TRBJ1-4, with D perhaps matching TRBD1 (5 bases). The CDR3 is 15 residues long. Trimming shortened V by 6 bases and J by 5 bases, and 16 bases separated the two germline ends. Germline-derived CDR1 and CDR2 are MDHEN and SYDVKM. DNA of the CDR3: TGTGCCAGCAGATCAGACCGGGGACCCAATGAAAAACTGTTTTTT. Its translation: CASRSDRGPNEKLFF. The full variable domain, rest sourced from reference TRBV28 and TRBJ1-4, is DVKVTQSSRYLVKRTGEKVFLECVQDMDHENMFWYRQDPGLGLRLIYFSYDVKMKEKGDIPEGYSVSREKKERFSLILESASTNQTSMYLCASRSDRGPNEKLFFGSGTQLSVL.

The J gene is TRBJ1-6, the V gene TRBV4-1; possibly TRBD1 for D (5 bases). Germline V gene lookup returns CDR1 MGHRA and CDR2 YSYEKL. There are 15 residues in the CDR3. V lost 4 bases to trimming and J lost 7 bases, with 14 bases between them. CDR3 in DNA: TGCGCCAGCAGCCTTACAGGTGATGGGAATTCACCCCTCCACTTT. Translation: CASSLTGDGNSPLHF.

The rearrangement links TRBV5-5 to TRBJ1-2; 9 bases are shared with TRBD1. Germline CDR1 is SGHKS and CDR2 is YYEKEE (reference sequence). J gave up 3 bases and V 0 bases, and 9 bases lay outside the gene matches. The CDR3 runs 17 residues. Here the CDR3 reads CASSLGDRVWNYYGYTF. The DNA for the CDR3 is TGTGCCAGCAGCTTGGGGGACAGGGTATGGAACTACTATGGCTACACCTTC.

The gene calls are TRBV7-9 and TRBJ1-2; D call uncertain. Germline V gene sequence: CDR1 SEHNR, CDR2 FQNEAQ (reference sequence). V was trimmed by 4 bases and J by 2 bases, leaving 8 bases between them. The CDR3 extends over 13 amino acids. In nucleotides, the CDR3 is TGTGCCAGCAGCTCGGCCGAGAACTATGGCTACACCTTC. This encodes CASSSAENYGYTF.

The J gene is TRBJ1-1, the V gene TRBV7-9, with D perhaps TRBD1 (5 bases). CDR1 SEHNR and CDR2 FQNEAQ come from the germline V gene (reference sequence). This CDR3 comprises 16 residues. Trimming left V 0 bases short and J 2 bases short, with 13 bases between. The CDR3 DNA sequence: TGTGCCAGCAGCTTAGCTGGGGCAGGGAGCAACACTGAAGCTTTCTTT. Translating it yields CASSLAGAGSNTEAFF.